This T cell receptor (beta chain) was obtained from a study of OX40 agonist ivuxolimab in advanced cancers. Study at large: People in dose escalation had one of these cancers: hepatocellular carcinoma, melanoma, renal cell or head and neck cancer. Participants could have had prior anti-PD-1, anti-PD-L1 or anti-CTLA-4 therapy, and roughly 40% had some.

Study-level findings and limits: Averaged across samples, CD8+ T cells carried more expanded clones than CD4+ did. No antigen was identified for the clonally expanded peripheral T cells.

On this clone: What it recognizes is unknown. An end of the junction does not agree with germline; a read error may underlie this.

Libraries were prepared by immunoSEQ multiplex PCR; TCRdb keeps only in-frame clonotypes and omits some of them. The table lists 60,000 or so clones, roughly 87% of them singletons. Germline V gives CDR1 SGHAT, CDR2 FQNNGV. The CDR3 runs to 14 residues. The input for sequencing was CD4+ or CD8+ T cells sorted from blood, taken in a trial of the OX40 agonist ivuxolimab. This sequence originates from an adult with an advanced solid tumor such as melanoma, head and neck, liver or kidney cancer. The V and J genes are TRBV11-2 and TRBJ2-3; D is perhaps TRBD2 (6 bases). CDR3 nucleotide sequence: TGTGCCAGCACCTTAGCGGCTATCACAGATACGCAGTATTTT. The encoded protein is CASTLAAITDTQYF.